This entry is about one T cell receptor beta chain. The sequence runs out 3 residues before the end of the CDR3; the remainder is reconstructed from the germline J gene. The sample is drawn from a study of T cells in women clearing cervical HPV infection. The method was immunoSEQ multiplex PCR; TCRdb's version includes in-frame clones alone and lacks a portion of them. In all, the sample yields 20,000 to 25,000 clones. Trimming removed 1 base from V and 2 bases from J; junction bases left unmatched: 6. The CDR3 sequence is 16 residues long. The V gene's germline CDR1 is SGHRS and CDR2 YFSETQ. The sequencing input was blood buffy coat. The chain joins TRBV5-1 to TRBJ2-1, with 7 bases fitting TRBD1. This TCR was recovered from a woman between 18 and 69 years old with a cervical HPV16 infection that either progressed to CIN3+ or cleared (not recorded which). Incomplete CDR3 DNA: TGCGCCAGCAGCTTGAGGGGGCAGGGGACCTACAATGAG. This encodes CASSLRGQGTYNE. The whole CDR3 reads CASSLRGQGTYNEQFF.